This passage covers 23 T cell receptor beta chains from one sample sequenced in a study of T cell responses to AZD1222 COVID-19 vaccine. Method: immunoSEQ multiplex PCR; TCRdb's copy keeps in-frame clones and lacks some. The sample consists of approximately 130,000 clones, roughly 87% of them appearing once. The sample in question was peripheral blood, obtained 28 days after the second AZD1222 dose. Receptors were obtained from an adult who received the AZD1222 COVID-19 vaccine.

V gene TRBV7-8 combines with J gene TRBJ1-2; the D gene is possibly TRBD1 (5 bases). The CDR3 is 17 residues long. The ends were cut back, 1 base at V and 7 bases at J, with 22 bases in the middle. The germline gives CDR1 SGHVS, CDR2 FQNEAQ. The DNA of the CDR3 is TGTGCCAGCAGCTTAGATTTCTGGACACCACGGGTGGGTGGCTACACCTTC. Translating gives CASSLDFWTPRVGGYTF.

The chain is built from TRBV6-2 or TRBV6-3 and TRBJ1-6, with a tentative D call TRBD1 (5 bases). The CDR3 contains 15 residues. Germline V gives CDR1 MNHEY, CDR2 SVGEGT. Trimming shortened V by 3 bases and J by 6 bases, and 12 bases separated the two germline ends. CDR3 sequence: CASSYLWRGNSPLHF. CDR3 nucleotides: TGTGCCAGCAGTTATCTTTGGAGGGGTAATTCACCCCTCCACTTT.

The chain carries TRBV5-1 and TRBJ2-3, with no clear D. Per the germline V gene, CDR1 is SGHRS and CDR2 is YFSETQ. The CDR3 extends over 14 amino acids. With 1 base removed from V and 4 bases from J, the gap between germline ends came to 10 bases. CDR3 in amino acids: CASSLLWEADTQYF. CDR3 DNA: TGCGCCAGCAGCTTGCTCTGGGAAGCAGATACGCAGTATTTT.

J is TRBJ1-2 and V is TRBV5-1; no reliable D call. V was cut by 4 bases and J by 1 base, with 11 bases left in between. CDR3 size: 14 residues. Germline V gives CDR1 SGHRS, CDR2 YFSETQ. CDR3 coding DNA: TGCGCCAGCAGCCTTAGCGTACTTAACTATGGCTACACCTTC. Protein sequence: CASSLSVLNYGYTF.

The chain carries TRBV7-9 and TRBJ1-5; the D gene is possibly TRBD1 (6 bases). Germline CDR1 reads SEHNR; CDR2 reads FQNEAQ (reference sequence). The CDR3 sequence is 12 residues long. The V and J ends lost 6 bases and 9 bases respectively, with 12 bases between them. This CDR3 is CASSTGPGPQHF. The CDR3 DNA reads TGTGCCAGCAGTACAGGGCCGGGGCCCCAGCATTTT.

V and J are TRBV2 and TRBJ1-5; D unresolved. V lost 4 bases, J lost 0 bases, and 4 bases lay in between. Germline V lookup: CDR1 SNHLY, CDR2 FYNNEI. The CDR3 is made up of 13 amino acids. CDR3 amino acids: CASSASSNQPQHF. CDR3 in DNA: TGTGCCAGCAGTGCGTCTAGCAATCAGCCCCAGCATTTT.

The chain couples TRBV9 to TRBJ2-1; 7 bases fit TRBD1. This CDR3 has 15 amino acids. Trimming took 2 bases from V and 4 from J; bases not matched to a gene: 6. Germline loops: CDR1 SGDLS, CDR2 YYNGEE. This chain's CDR3 is CASSVGRGIYNEQFF. CDR3 sequence (DNA): TGTGCCAGCAGCGTCGGCAGGGGGATATACAATGAGCAGTTCTTC.

V and J are TRBV6-2 or TRBV6-3 and TRBJ2-1; D not resolved. The length of the CDR3 is 19 residues. With 0 bases removed from V and 2 bases from J, the gap between germline ends came to 20 bases. Germline V gene data show CDR1 as MNHEY and CDR2 as SVGEGT. The CDR3 region has the DNA TGTGCCAGCAGTTACTCGAGTGGTACCTCACCACTTCCCTACAATGAGCAGTTCTTC. Translated: CASSYSSGTSPLPYNEQFF.

The CDR3 DNA is TGTGCCAGTAGTATGCAGGGGACGGGAAACACCATATATTTT. Its protein is CASSMQGTGNTIYF. V usage is TRBV19 and J usage is TRBJ1-3; D is possibly TRBD1 (6 bases). V was shortened by 3 bases and J by 4 bases, with 10 bases between the two germline ends. The V gene's germline CDR1 is LNHDA and CDR2 SQIVND (reference sequence). There are 14 residues in the CDR3.

The V gene is TRBV6-6, the J gene TRBJ1-5; tentative D call: TRBD1 (6 bases). Deletions cut 8 bases from V and 5 bases from J, with 16 bases between. The germline V gene has CDR1 MNHNY and CDR2 SVGAGI (reference sequence). The CDR3 consists of 14 residues. CDR3: CASSPGHTYQPQHF. CDR3 DNA: TGTGCCAGCTCACCGGGACATACTTATCAGCCCCAGCATTTT.

The V call is TRBV30, the J call TRBJ1-6, with D uncertain. Germline lookup yields CDR1 GTSNPN and CDR2 SVGIG (reference sequence). The CDR3 extends over 16 amino acids. V lost 0 bases, J lost 6 bases, and 15 bases lay in between. The CDR3 protein is CAWSVQSPGSNSPLHF. The CDR3 DNA follows: TGTGCCTGGAGTGTACAGAGTCCTGGATCTAATTCACCCCTCCACTTT.

The J gene is TRBJ2-1, the V gene TRBV5-8; D ambiguous. CDR1 SGHTS and CDR2 YDEGEE come from the germline V gene. The germline V and J ends were trimmed by 0 bases and 3 bases, with 4 bases remaining between them. This CDR3 has 13 amino acids. As DNA, the CDR3 is TGTGCCAGCAGCTTGGCTAGCTACAATGAGCAGTTCTTC. As protein: CASSLASYNEQFF. Full variable domain (missing parts from reference TRBV5-8 and TRBJ2-1): EAGVTQSPTHLIKTRGQQATLRCSPISGHTSVYWYQQALGLGLQFLLWYDEGEERNRGNFPPRFSGRQFPNYSSELNVNALELEDSALYLCASSLASYNEQFFGPGTRLTVL.

The chain recombines TRBV18 with TRBJ2-7, with D perhaps matching TRBD1 or TRBD2 (8 bases each). V was clipped by 0 bases and J by 3 bases, with 15 bases between them. Germline V gives CDR1 KGHSH, CDR2 LQKENI. The length of the CDR3 is 16 residues. The CDR3 region is CASSPPSGGTGYEQYF. The CDR3 DNA follows: TGTGCCAGCTCACCACCCTCGGGAGGGACAGGCTACGAGCAGTACTTC.

The rearrangement joins TRBV9 to TRBJ2-7; TRBD1 matches at 8 bases. This CDR3 is 14 amino acids long. CDR1 is SGDLS and CDR2 is YYNGEE in the germline V gene. Trimming at V came to 6 bases and at J to 2 bases, leaving 7 bases not matched to a gene. This chain's CDR3 is CASTSGTGPYEQYF. In nucleotides, the CDR3 is TGTGCCAGCACCTCGGGGACAGGACCCTACGAGCAGTACTTC.

The table lists this clone with a count of one. V and J are TRBV7-9 and TRBJ1-2; D possibly corresponds to TRBD1 (6 bases). Germline V gene data show CDR1 as SEHNR and CDR2 as FQNEAQ (reference sequence). This CDR3 contains 16 residues. The V and J ends lost 3 bases and 2 bases respectively, with 16 bases between them. The CDR3 reads CASSLGTRGANYGYTF. CDR3 coding DNA: TGTGCCAGCAGCTTGGGGACAAGAGGGGCCAACTATGGCTACACCTTC.

The chain has TRBV2 and TRBJ1-6; D is possibly TRBD1 (5 bases). V dropped 4 bases and J dropped 6 bases, with 13 bases sitting between them. Germline values: CDR1 SNHLY, CDR2 FYNNEI. This CDR3 is 15 amino acids long. CDR3 residues: CASSARDGFNSPLHF. The CDR3 nucleotides are TGTGCCAGCAGTGCCCGGGACGGCTTTAATTCACCCCTCCACTTT.

J is TRBJ1-4 and V is TRBV21-1; whether TRBD1, the table's D call, matches the DNA was not checked. TRBV21-1 is listed as a pseudogene. The CDR3 consists of 13 residues. CDR3 coding DNA: TGTGCCACTTCCGACAGACTGATTGAAAAACTGTTTTTT. Protein sequence: CATSDRLIEKLFF.

This rearrangement joins TRBV19 to TRBJ1-5; possible D gene TRBD1, 5 bases. V shed 1 base and J shed 0 bases, with 13 bases lying between them. CDR1 and CDR2 from the germline V gene are LNHDA and SQIVND (reference sequence). The CDR3 loop spans 17 amino acids. CDR3 nucleotides: TGTGCCAGTAGTATAGCCCTCGCGGGGCGTAGCAATCAGCCCCAGCATTTT. Protein: CASSIALAGRSNQPQHF.

The chain couples TRBV4-3 to TRBJ2-3, with D possibly being TRBD2 (6 bases). Looked up from germline, CDR1 is LGHNA and CDR2 is YSLEER. V lost 0 bases and J 0 bases, leaving 16 bases between the germline ends. This CDR3 is 18 amino acids long. The CDR3 nucleotides read TGCGCCAGCAGCCAAGATAGCTTTTTAGCGGCTAGCACAGATACGCAGTATTTT. As protein: CASSQDSFLAASTDTQYF.

V is TRBV2 and J is TRBJ1-2; possible D gene TRBD1, 5 bases. The ends were cut back, 1 base at V and 3 bases at J, with 12 bases in the middle. CDR3 length: 15 amino acids. From germline, CDR1 is SNHLY and CDR2 FYNNEI. CDR3 sequence: CASSEGAGGYYGYTF. Written as DNA, the CDR3 is TGTGCCAGCAGTGAAGGGGCGGGGGGTTACTATGGCTACACCTTC.

To note about this clone: One end of the junction varies from germline; a read error may be responsible. The chain uses TRBV30 and TRBJ1-1; TRBD1 aligns across 7 bases. The CDR3 is made up of 12 amino acids. Germline CDR1 and CDR2: GTSNPN and SVGIG (reference sequence). This CDR3 reads CAWSRPPGQSVF. CDR3 DNA sequence: TGTGCCTGGAGTCGTCCCCCGGGACAGTCCGTCTTT.

The chain employs TRBV20-1 and TRBJ1-2, with a weak D call TRBD1 (5 bases). Germline CDR1 DFQATT, CDR2 SNEGSKA (reference sequence). The CDR3 totals 11 residues. The V end lost 4 bases, the J end lost 8 bases, and 11 bases lay between the germline ends. The CDR3: CSAIDSHGYTF. The DNA of the CDR3 is TGCAGTGCTATTGACAGTCACGGCTACACCTTC.

The rearrangement links TRBV7-2 to TRBJ2-5; TRBD2 agrees at 11 bases. The V segment lost 3 bases and the J segment 5 bases; nucleotides outside the gene matches: 5. Per germline, CDR1 SGHTA and CDR2 FQGNSA. The CDR3 extends over 15 amino acids. CDR3 sequence: CASSFGTSGLETQYF. DNA for the CDR3: TGTGCCAGCAGCTTCGGGACTAGCGGCCTGGAGACCCAGTACTTC.